The source of this T cell receptor beta chain is a study of blood T cell repertoires in COVID-19. V was clipped by 5 bases and J by 1 base; unmatched bases: 6. Germline-derived CDR1 and CDR2 are KGHDR and SFDVKD. The CDR3 contains 15 residues. Clones were sequenced by immunoSEQ multiplex PCR, and TCRdb holds only the in-frame ones, with some missing. The sample carries 100,000 to 150,000 clones, around 89% recorded once. The V and J genes are TRBV24-1 and TRBJ1-2; TRBD1 aligns across 7 bases. The sequenced sample consisted of peripheral blood. The receptor was derived from a man aged 45-65 years with active or convalescent COVID-19. As DNA, the CDR3 is TGTGCCACCAGTGGAGGGGGCAATGGTAACTATGGCTACACCTTC. Its translation is CATSGGGNGNYGYTF.